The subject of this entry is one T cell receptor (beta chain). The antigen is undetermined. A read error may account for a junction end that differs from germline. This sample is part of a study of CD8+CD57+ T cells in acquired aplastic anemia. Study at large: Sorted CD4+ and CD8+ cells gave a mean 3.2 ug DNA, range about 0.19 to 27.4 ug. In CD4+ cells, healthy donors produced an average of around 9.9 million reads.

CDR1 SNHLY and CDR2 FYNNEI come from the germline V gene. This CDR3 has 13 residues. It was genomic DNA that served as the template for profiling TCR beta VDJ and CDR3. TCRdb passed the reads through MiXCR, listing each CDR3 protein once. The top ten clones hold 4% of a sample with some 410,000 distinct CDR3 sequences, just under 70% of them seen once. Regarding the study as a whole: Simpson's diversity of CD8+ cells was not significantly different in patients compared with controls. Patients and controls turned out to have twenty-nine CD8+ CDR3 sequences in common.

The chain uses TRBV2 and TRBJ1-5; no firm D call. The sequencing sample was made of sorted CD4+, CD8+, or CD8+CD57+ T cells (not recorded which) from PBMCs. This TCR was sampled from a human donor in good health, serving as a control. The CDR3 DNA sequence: TGTGCCAGCAGCAGAGACCAGCCCCAGCCCCAGGATTTT. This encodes CASSRDQPQPQDF.